This TCR beta chain was identified in a study of blood T cell repertoires in COVID-19 (dated by TCRdb to the early 2020s). Looking at the study overall: Samples from collaborators originated in the United States, Italy and Spain and spanned both the acute and convalescent phases of COVID-19. The material from the prospective study consisted of cDNA or gDNA derived from T cells, B-cell-depleted T cells, or PBMCs. The dataset comprised deeply sampled blood TCRbeta repertoires from subjects exposed to, actively infected with, or recovered from COVID-19. The repertoires were made available in a free public database intended to serve as a resource for research on the immune response to SARS-CoV-2. The samples were drawn from the first 160 participants of the ongoing ImmuneRACE study and from 950 to 1,500 subjects provided by 6 global collaborators. The sample metadata nearly always contained a de-identified subject ID, COVID-19 status, age in years and sex. HLA class I and class II types, where available, came from metadata supplied by the sample provider rather than from assay-based typing. Broad study findings and their caveats: Clinical and demographic metadata were provided uncurated, with the amount varying by source and participant.

The germline V gene provides CDR1 SGHVS and CDR2 FQNEAQ. At the junction V is shortened by 0 bases and J by 4 bases, with 9 bases in between. Measured from the cysteine to the phenylalanine, the CDR3 is 14 residues long. CDR3 DNA only is kept here, 42 bases in frame from base 1. TCRbeta CDR3 regions were amplified from genomic DNA using the immunoSEQ Assay, a bias-controlled multiplex PCR. Under the source paper's analysis protocol: The number of nucleated cells in each sample was estimated from the amplification of reference gene primers within the assay. To quantify the absolute abundance of each unique TCRbeta CDR3 rearrangement, sequence reads were collapsed and filtered. For each sample, productive Simpson clonality was calculated as the square root of Simpson's diversity index across productive rearrangements. TCRdb re-hosts the immuneACCESS table, in-frame sequences only. Its copies lack some clones; in the studies checked, an unresolved V gene accounts for under half of them, and the cause for the rest is not known. V and J calls and clone size are as listed in that table; D and trimming were resolved from the DNA. The sample table records 60,000 to 95,000 clones; 90% to 95% of these occur just once. The ten largest account for approximately 5% of the sample.

The collaborating institutions used their own protocols to collect whole blood in K2EDTA tubes. For TCRbeta analysis, collaborators shipped samples in one of three forms: frozen whole blood, isolated PBMCs, or DNA extracted from either of those sample types. In regard to this clone: It has no known antigen specificity. Within one base of it there is no much larger clone, and no base qualities were kept.

The source material was peripheral blood. The rearrangement combines TRBV7-8 with TRBJ2-5; TRBD1 might be the D gene, on 6 matching bases. This receptor was obtained from a human donor in a cohort sampled during active COVID-19. The DNA sequence is as follows: TGTGCCAGCAGCTTAGCGGGGGCAGGAGAGACCCAGTACTTC. This encodes CASSLAGAGETQYF.